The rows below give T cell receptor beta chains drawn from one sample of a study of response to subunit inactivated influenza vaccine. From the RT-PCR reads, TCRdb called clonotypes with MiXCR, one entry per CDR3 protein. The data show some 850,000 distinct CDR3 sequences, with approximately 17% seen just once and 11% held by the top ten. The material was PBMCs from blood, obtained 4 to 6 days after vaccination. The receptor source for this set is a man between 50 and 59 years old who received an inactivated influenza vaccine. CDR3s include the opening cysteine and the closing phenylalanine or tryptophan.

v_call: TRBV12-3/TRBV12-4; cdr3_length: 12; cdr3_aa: CASSPGFSPLHF
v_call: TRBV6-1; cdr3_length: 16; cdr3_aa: CASSVGTGRLQETQYF
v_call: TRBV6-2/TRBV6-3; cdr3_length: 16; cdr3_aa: CASRGLGTGKTYEQYF
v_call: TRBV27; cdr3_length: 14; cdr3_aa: CASSPTGGEVGYTF
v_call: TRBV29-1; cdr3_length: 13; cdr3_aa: CSGTRTDTDTQYF
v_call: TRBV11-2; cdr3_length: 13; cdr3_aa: CASSMDRIQPQHF
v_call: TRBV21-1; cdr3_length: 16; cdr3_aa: CASSKEIGWNTGELFF
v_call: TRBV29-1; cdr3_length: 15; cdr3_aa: CSVEAGAWATDTQYF
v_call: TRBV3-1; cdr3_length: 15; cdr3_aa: CASSQLQGRSYGYTF
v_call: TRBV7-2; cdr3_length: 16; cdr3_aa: CASSAPTSGGPNEQFF
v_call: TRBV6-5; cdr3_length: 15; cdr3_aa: CASSIEGGGPYEQYF
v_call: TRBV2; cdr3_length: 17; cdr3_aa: CASSGLAEGGFYNEQFF
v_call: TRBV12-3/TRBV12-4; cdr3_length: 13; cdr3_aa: CASSFAGYNEQFF
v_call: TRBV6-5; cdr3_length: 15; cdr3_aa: CASSSQGVPIYEQYF
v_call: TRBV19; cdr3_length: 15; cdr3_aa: CATGQRGDGNQPQHF
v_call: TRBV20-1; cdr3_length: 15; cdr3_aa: CSARPTGGSNQPQHF
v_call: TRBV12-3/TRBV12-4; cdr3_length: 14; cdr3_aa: CASSFFSTVETQYF
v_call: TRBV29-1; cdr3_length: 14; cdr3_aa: CSADRQAGRETQYF
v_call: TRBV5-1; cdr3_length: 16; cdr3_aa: CASSTSSGGMQETQYF
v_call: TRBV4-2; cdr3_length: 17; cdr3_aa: CASSQDIILASYNEQFF
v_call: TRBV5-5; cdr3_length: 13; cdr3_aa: CASSLQGNYEQYF
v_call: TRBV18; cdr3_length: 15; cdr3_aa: CASSPPIRTPYEQYF